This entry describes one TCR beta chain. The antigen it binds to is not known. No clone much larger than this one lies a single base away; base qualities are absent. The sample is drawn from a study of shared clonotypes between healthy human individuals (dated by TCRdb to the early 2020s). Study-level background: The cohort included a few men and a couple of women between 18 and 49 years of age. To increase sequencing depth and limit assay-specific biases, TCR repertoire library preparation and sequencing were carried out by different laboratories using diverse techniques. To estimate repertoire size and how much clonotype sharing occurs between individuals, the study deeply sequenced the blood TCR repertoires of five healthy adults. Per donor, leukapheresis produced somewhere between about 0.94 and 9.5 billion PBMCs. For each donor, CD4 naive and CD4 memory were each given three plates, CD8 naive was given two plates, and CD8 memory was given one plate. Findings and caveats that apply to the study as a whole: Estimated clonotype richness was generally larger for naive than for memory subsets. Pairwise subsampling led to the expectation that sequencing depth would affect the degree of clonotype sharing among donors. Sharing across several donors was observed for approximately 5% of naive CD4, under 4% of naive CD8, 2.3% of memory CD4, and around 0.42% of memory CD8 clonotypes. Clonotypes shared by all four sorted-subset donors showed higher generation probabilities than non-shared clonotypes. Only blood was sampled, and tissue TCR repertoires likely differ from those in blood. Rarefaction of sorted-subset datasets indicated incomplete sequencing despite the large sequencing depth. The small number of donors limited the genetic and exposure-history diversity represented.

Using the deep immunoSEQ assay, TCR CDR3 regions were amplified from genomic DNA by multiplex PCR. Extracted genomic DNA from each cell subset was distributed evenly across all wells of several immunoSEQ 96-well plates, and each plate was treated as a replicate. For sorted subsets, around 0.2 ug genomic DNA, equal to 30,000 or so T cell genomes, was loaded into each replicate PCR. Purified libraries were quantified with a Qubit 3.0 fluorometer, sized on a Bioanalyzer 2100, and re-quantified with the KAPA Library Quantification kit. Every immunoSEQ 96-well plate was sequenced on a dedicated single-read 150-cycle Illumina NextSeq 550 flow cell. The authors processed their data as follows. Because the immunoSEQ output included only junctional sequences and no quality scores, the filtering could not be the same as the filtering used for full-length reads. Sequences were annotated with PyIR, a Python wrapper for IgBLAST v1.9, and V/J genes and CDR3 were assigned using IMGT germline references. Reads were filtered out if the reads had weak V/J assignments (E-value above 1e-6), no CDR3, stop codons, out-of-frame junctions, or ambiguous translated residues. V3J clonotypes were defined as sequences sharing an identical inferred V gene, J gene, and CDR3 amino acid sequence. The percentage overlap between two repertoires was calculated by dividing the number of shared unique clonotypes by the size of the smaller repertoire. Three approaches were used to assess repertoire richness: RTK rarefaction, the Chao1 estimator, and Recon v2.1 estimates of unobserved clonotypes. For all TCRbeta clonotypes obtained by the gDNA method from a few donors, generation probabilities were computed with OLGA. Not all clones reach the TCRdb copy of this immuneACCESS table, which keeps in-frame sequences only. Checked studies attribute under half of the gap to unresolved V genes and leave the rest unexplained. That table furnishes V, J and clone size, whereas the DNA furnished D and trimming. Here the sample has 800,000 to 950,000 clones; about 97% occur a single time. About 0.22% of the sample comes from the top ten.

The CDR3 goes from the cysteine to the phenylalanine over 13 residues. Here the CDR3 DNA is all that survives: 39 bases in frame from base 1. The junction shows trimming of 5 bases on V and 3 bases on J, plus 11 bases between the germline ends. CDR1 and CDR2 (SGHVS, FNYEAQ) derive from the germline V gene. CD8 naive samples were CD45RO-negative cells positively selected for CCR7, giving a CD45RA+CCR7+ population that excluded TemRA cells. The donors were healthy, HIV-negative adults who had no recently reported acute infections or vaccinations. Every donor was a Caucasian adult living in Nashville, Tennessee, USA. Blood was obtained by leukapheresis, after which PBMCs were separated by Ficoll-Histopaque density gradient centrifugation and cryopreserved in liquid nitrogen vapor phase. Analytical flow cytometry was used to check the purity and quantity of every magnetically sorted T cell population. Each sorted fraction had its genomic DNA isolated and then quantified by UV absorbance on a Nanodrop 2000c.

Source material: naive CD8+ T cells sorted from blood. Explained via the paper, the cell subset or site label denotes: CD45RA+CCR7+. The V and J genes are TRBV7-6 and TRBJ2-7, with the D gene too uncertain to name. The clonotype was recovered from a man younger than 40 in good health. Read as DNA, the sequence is TGTGCCAGCAGCCCCCGGGTGGGCTACGAGCAGTACTTC. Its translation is CASSPRVGYEQYF.